This T cell receptor beta chain was sequenced in a study of T cells in Graves' hyperthyroidism and ophthalmopathy. Whole-study findings and limits: Most thyroid-expanded clonotypes above 0.001 were also found in blood.

Germline CDR1 reads MNHNS; CDR2 reads SASEGT. With V trimmed by 6 bases and J by 13 bases, 13 bases remained unmatched. The CDR3 has 13 amino acids. The investigators amplified TCR beta CDR3 regions from RNA transcripts. The HTBI primer set was used in a first-round RT-PCR of the TCR CDR3. TCRdb analysed the multiplex PCR reads with MiXCR anew, one entry per CDR3 protein. The repertoire holds 300,000 to 350,000 distinct CDR3 sequences, with 21% as singletons. As for this clonotype: What it binds is unknown.

Sample: blood. This sequence was found in a woman aged 45-65 years with Graves' hyperthyroidism. This chain uses TRBV6-1 with TRBJ1-2; 8 nucleotides match TRBD1. The CDR3 DNA reads as TGTGCCAGCAGCAGTCCAGGGGGCGCATTTTTCACCTTC. It yields the protein CASSSPGGAFFTF.